This T cell receptor (beta chain) was captured in a study of T cells in localized non-small cell lung cancer. Generated by immunoSEQ multiplex PCR, the TCRdb table keeps only in-frame clones and is missing some. The data contain roughly 25,000 clones, 90% to 95% of them seen just once; the ten biggest clones take up more than 2.5%. The sample holds one count of this clone. Antigen: not known. General study points: The study detected a median about 50 of the top 100 tumor clones in adjacent lung. Uninvolved adjacent lung, not tumor, had the highest T cell clonality.

V gave up 7 bases and J gave up 1 base, with 9 bases separating them. The length of the CDR3 is 12 residues. CDR1 and CDR2 from the germline V gene are SQVTM and ANQGSEA. The sample here was peripheral blood, taken before any cancer treatment. The receptor's source is a woman aged 40-69 years with stage I lung adenocarcinoma. This chain links TRBV29-1 with TRBJ2-3, with D unclear. In nucleotides, the CDR3 is TGCAGCGCTGGTGGGGGCACAGATACGCAGTATTTT. Translation gives CSAGGGTDTQYF.